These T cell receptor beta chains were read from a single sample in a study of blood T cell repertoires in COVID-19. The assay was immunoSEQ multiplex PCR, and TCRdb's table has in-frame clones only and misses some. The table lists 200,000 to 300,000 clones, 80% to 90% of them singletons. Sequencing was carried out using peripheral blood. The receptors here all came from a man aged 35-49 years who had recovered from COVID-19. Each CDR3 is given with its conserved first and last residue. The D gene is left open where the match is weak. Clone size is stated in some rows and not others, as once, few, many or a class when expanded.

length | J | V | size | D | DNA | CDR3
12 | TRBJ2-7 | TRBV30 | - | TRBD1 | TGTGCCTGGGGGACAGGACTCTACGAGCAGTACTTC | CAWGTGLYEQYF
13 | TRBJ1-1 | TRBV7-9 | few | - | TGTGCCAGCAGCACAGGAGTAGGAACTGAAGCTTTCTTT | CASSTGVGTEAFF
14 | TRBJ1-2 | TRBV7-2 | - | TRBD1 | TGTGCCAGCAGCTTAGGACAGGGGGCTGGTGGCTACACCTTC | CASSLGQGAGGYTF
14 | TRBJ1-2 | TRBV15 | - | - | TGTGCCACCAGCACCGATGGGGGGGCCTATGGCTACACCTTC | CATSTDGGAYGYTF
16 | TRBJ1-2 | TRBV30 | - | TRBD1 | TGTGCCTGGAGTGTTAGGGTGGGACAGGGAAACTATGGCTACACCTTC | CAWSVRVGQGNYGYTF
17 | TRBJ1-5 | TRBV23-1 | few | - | TGCGCCAGCAGTCAATGGGAGGCCAAAGTATTGAGTCAGCCCCAGCATTTT | CASSQWEAKVLSQPQHF
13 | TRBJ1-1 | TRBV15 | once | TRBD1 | TGTGCCACCCAAGGGACAGGGAACACTGAAGCTTTCTTT | CATQGTGNTEAFF
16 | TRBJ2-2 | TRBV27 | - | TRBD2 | TGTGCCAGCAGACTAGCGGGACGCCGAAACACCGGGGAGCTGTTTTTT | CASRLAGRRNTGELFF
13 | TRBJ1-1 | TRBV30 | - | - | TGTGCCTGGAGTGTAAGCAAGAACACTGAAGCTTTCTTT | CAWSVSKNTEAFF
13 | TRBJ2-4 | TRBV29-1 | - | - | TGCAGCGTTCCCAGGGGTCTCAAAGACATTCAGTACTTC | CSVPRGLKDIQYF
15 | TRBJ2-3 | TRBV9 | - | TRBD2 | TGTGCCAGCAGCGTAGGTCTAGCGGCCGCTGGGACGCAGTATTTT | CASSVGLAAAGTQYF
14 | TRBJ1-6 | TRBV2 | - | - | TGTGCCAGCAGTGAAAGGACGGGACACTCACCCCTCCACTTT | CASSERTGHSPLHF
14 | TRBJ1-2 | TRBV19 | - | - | TGTGCCAGTAGTATTGCGGGGCGAGGCTATGGCTACACCTTC | CASSIAGRGYGYTF
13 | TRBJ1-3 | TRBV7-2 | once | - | TGTGCCAGCAGTGAGTCCCCTGGAAACACCATATATTTT | CASSESPGNTIYF
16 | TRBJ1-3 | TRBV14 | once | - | TGTGCCAGCAGCCAAGCCCTTGCCAGCTCTGGAAACACCATATATTTT | CASSQALASSGNTIYF
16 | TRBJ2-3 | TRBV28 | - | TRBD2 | TGTGCCAGCAGTTTGGGACTAGCCGGAAGCACAGATACGCAGTATTTT | CASSLGLAGSTDTQYF
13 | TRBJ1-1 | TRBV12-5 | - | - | TGTGCTAGTGGCGGGGGGCGTCTGACTGAAGCTTTCTTT | CASGGGRLTEAFF
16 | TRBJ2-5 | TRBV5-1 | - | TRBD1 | TGCGCCAGCGGATGGGGACCTGACAGGGGCCAAGAGACCCAGTACTTC | CASGWGPDRGQETQYF
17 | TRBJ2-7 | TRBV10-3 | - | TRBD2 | TGTGCCATCAGTGAAGGACTAGCGCCCTCCCCGTACTACGAGCAGTACTTC | CAISEGLAPSPYYEQYF
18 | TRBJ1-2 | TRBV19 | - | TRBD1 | TGTGCCAGTAGTACACACCGGGACAGGCGAAATTTTAACTATGGCTACACCTTC | CASSTHRDRRNFNYGYTF
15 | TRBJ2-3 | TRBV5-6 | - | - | TGTGCCAGCAGCTTGGCCCGACAGAGCACAGATACGCAGTATTTT | CASSLARQSTDTQYF
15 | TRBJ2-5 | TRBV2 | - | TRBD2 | TGTGCCAGCAGTAGTAGCGGGGGGTATCAAGAGACCCAGTACTTC | CASSSSGGYQETQYF
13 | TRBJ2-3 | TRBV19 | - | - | TGTGCCAGTAAGAAGGGGATCACAGATACGCAGTATTTT | CASKKGITDTQYF
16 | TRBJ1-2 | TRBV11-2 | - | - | TGTGCCAGCAGCTTAGATCTGAGCCGGGGACTCTATGGCTACACCTTC | CASSLDLSRGLYGYTF
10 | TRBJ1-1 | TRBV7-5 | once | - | TGTGTCAGATGGCGGACTGAAGCTTTCTTT | CVRWRTEAFF
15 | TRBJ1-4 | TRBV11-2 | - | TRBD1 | TGTGCCAGCAGCCGACAGGGGGCCACTAATGAAAAACTGTTTTTT | CASSRQGATNEKLFF
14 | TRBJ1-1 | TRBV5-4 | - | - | TGTGCCAGCAGCCCGAGAGACAGGAACACTGAAGCTTTCTTT | CASSPRDRNTEAFF
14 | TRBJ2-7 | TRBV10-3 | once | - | TGTGCCATCAGTGAGTCCCTAAGCTCCTACGAGCAGTACTTC | CAISESLSSYEQYF
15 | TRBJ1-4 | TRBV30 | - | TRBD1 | TGTGCCTGGAGTGGTGGACAGGCCTTTAATGAAAAACTGTTTTTT | CAWSGGQAFNEKLFF
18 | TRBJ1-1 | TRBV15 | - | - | TGTGCCACCAGCCCTCTTGGGCCCCGACAGGCGCTTACGACTGAAGCTTTCTTT | CATSPLGPRQALTTEAFF
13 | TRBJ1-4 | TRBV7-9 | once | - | TGTGCCAGCAGCTTGAGCCAATATGAAAAACTGTTTTTT | CASSLSQYEKLFF
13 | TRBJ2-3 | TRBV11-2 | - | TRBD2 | TGTGCCAGCAGCTCGACTAGCAAAAATACGCAGTATTTT | CASSSTSKNTQYF
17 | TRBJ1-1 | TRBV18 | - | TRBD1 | TGTGCCAGCTCACCAGCGAGAGGATCAGGGGGAAACACTGAAGCTTTCTTT | CASSPARGSGGNTEAFF
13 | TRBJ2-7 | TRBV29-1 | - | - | TGCAGCGTGGTCCACGGAGCATCCTACGAGCAGTACTTC | CSVVHGASYEQYF
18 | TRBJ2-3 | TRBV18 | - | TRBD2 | TGTGCCAGCTCACCACCGCTAGGGACTAGCGGGGTCACAGATACGCAGTATTTT | CASSPPLGTSGVTDTQYF
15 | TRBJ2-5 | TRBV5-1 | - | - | TGCGCCAGCAGCCGCCAAACAGGGACCCAAGAGACCCAGTACTTC | CASSRQTGTQETQYF
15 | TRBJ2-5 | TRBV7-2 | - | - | TGTGCCAGCAGCTTAAGAGGGGGGGCCCTGGAGACCCAGTACTTC | CASSLRGGALETQYF
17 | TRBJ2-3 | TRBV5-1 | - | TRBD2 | TGCGCCAGCAGCTTGGCTGGGACTAGCGGGAACACCAATACGCAGTATTTT | CASSLAGTSGNTNTQYF
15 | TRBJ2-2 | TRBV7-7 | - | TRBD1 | TGTGCTAGCAGCTTAAGACAGGGTAACACCGGGGAGCTGTTTTTT | CASSLRQGNTGELFF
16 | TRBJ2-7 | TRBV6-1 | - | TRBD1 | TGTGCCAGCAGTGATGTACCGGGACAGGGGGGCTACGAGCAGTACTTC | CASSDVPGQGGYEQYF
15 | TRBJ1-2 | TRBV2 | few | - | TGTGCCAGCGCTAGGACACCTCTCACGGCCTATGGCTACACCTTC | CASARTPLTAYGYTF
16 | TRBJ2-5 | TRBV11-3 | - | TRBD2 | TGTGCCAGCAGCTTAGGTTTCTTGGCGGGGGAGGAGACCCAGTACTTC | CASSLGFLAGEETQYF
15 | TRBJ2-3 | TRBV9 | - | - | TGTGCCAGCAGCGTAGTTTCTCTGAGCACAGATACGCAGTATTTT | CASSVVSLSTDTQYF
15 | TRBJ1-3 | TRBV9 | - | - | TGTGCCAGCAGCGTTGACAGTTACTCTGGAAACACCATATATTTT | CASSVDSYSGNTIYF
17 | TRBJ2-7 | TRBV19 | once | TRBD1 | TGTGCCAGTAGTATTGGGGTTCCTCTGACAGGGCCCTACGAGCAGTACTTC | CASSIGVPLTGPYEQYF
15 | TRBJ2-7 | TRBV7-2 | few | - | TGTGCCAGCAGCTTAGATCTAGCTAGAGCCTACGAGCAGTACTTC | CASSLDLARAYEQYF
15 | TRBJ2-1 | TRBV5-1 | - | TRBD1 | TGCGCCAGCAGCCCCCCGACAGGGGATGGCGATGAGCAGTTCTTC | CASSPPTGDGDEQFF
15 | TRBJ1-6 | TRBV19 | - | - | TGTGCCAGTAAGCGGGGGGGACCTTATAATTCACCCCTCCACTTT | CASKRGGPYNSPLHF
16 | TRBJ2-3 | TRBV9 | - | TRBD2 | TGTGCCAGCAGCGGTACACTAGCGGGGAGCACAGATACGCAGTATTTT | CASSGTLAGSTDTQYF
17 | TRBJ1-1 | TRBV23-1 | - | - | TGCGCCAGCAGTCAAATCGTGTTATGCAGGGCCTACACTGAAGCTTTCTTT | CASSQIVLCRAYTEAFF
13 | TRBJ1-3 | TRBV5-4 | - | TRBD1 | TGTGCCAGCAGCGCCGGACAGGGTAACACCATATATTTT | CASSAGQGNTIYF
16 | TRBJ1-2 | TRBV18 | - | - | TGTGCCAGCTCACCCTCCGTCACAGGCGGTTCGGAGGGCTACACCTTC | CASSPSVTGGSEGYTF
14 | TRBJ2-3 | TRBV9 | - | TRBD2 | TGTGCCAGCGGGACTACCTCTAGCACAGATACGCAGTATTTT | CASGTTSSTDTQYF